This T cell receptor (beta chain) was recovered during a study of glioma-infiltrating T cells. The iRepertoire nested amplicon-rescue multiplex PCR amplified TCR alpha and beta CDR3s from RNA. Tissue mRNA or PBMC total RNA, roughly 95-400 ng, went into one-step reverse transcription and amplification. TCRdb re-analysed the multiplex PCR reads in MiXCR, keeping a single row per CDR3 protein. The profile covers about 210,000 distinct CDR3 sequences, with around 30% appearing a single time and roughly 21% taken by the ten largest. CDR3 length: 13 residues. Germline lookup yields CDR1 SQVTM and CDR2 ANQGSEA. V lost 4 bases to trimming and J lost 3 bases; unmatched junction nucleotides: 6. On this clonotype itself: Its matching antigen is unknown.

The study, taken as a whole, reports: Only very few CDR3 sequences appeared in both tissue and blood.

Material: glioma tissue, nonneoplastic brain tissue, or PBMCs (not recorded which). The TCR sequence derives from a human donor with low-grade glioma or glioblastoma, undergoing nonglioma brain surgery, or in good health (not recorded which). This chain links TRBV29-1 with TRBJ2-7; 7 bases are a match to TRBD2. The CDR3 DNA follows: TGCAGCGTTGGCGGCGGGACTAACTACGAGCAGTACTTC. Amino acid sequence: CSVGGGTNYEQYF.